The present T cell receptor beta chain was sequenced within a study of shared clonotypes between healthy human individuals. V shed 1 base and J shed 5 bases, with 11 bases lying between them. Germline V gene sequence: CDR1 SGHAT, CDR2 FQNNGV. This CDR3 is 14 amino acids long. In this sample, this clone turned up once. The deep-level immunoSEQ assay was used. Unsorted PBMC DNA underwent sequencing on ten immunoSEQ deep assay plates. Generated by immunoSEQ multiplex PCR, the TCRdb table keeps only in-frame clones and is missing some. The table includes around 450,000 clones, about four fifths detected once.

This TCR was sampled from a woman aged 35 to 49 in good health. Some clones in this sample may be carry-over from other donors' samples. Sequencing was done on a sample of PBMCs. The chain is built from TRBV11-2 and TRBJ2-5; D call uncertain. CDR3 bases: TGTGCCAGCAGCTTAGTCTCTGATGGGGAGACCCAGTACTTC. Protein product: CASSLVSDGETQYF. Filled out from reference TRBV11-2 and TRBJ2-5, the complete variable domain reads EAGVAQSPRYKIIEKRQSVAFWCNPISGHATLYWYQQILGQGPKLLIQFQNNGVVDDSQLPKDRFSAERLKGVDSTLKIQPAKLEDSAVYLCASSLVSDGETQYFGPGTRLLVL.